This T cell receptor (beta chain) is drawn from a study of radiotherapy plus CTLA-4 blockade in lung cancer. General study findings and limits: Once radiotherapy plus ipilimumab had been given, TCR clones derived from tumor expanded in blood.

The repertoire was sequenced with immunoSEQ multiplex PCR; TCRdb's copy has only in-frame clones and lacks some. Of around 99,000 clones listed, approximately 86% are singletons. Comments on this clone: Its specificity is not known.

The material sequenced was peripheral blood, taken from a patient treated with radiotherapy plus ipilimumab. The receptor comes from a human donor with non-small cell lung cancer that progressed on radiotherapy plus ipilimumab.

CDR3 DNA: TGTGCCAGTAGCCCGCCAGACGTATGGGAAAAACTGTTTTTT. Its protein is CASSPPDVWEKLFF. This chain connects TRBV19 to TRBJ1-4; D call uncertain. Germline V gene data show CDR1 as LNHDA and CDR2 as SQIVND (reference sequence). The CDR3 contains 14 residues. Trimming removed 6 bases from V and 8 bases from J, with 16 bases in between.